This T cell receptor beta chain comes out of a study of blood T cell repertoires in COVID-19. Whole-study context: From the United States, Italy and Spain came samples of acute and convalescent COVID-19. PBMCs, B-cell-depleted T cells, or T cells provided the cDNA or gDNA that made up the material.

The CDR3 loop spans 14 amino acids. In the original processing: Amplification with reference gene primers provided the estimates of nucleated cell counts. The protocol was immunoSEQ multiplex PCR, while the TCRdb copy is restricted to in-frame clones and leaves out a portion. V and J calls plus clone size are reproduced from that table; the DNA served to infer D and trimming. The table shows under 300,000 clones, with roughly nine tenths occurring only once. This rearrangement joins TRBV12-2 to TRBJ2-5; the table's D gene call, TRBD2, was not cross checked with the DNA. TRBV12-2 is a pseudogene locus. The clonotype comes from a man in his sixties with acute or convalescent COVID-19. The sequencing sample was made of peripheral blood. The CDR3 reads CASRPGVGGETQYF. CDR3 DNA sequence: TGTGCAAGTCGCCCCGGGGTGGGCGGAGAGACCCAGTACTTC.